This entry concerns a single T cell receptor beta chain. The data were produced by immunoSEQ multiplex PCR, yet TCRdb's version contains in-frame clones alone and is incomplete. The sample records fewer than 95,000 clones, 85% to 95% being singletons. These data come from a study of T cell changes during pregnancy in multiple sclerosis. With 7 bases removed from V and 6 bases from J, the gap between germline ends came to 6 bases. Germline-derived CDR1 and CDR2 are MNHNY and SVGAGI (reference sequence). The CDR3 is 10 amino acids. The rearrangement links TRBV6-6 to TRBJ1-1; D call uncertain. This specimen was peripheral blood, taken in the first trimester of pregnancy. The sequence came from a female donor with multiple sclerosis, enrolled in a pregnancy study. CDR3 sequence: CASTAAEAFF. The CDR3 DNA is TGTGCCAGCACGGCGGCTGAAGCTTTCTTT.